This TCR beta chain was observed in a study of shared clonotypes between healthy human individuals. Germline loops: CDR1 GTSNPN, CDR2 SVGIG (reference sequence). The CDR3 has 12 residues. The V end was cut by 2 bases, the J end by 4 bases, with 9 bases between. Some clones are missing from TCRdb's copy, which holds only in-frame ones; the method was immunoSEQ multiplex PCR. The sample includes approximately 940,000 clones, 60% to 85% of them seen just once. This chain uses TRBV30 with TRBJ2-7, with no clear D. Sequenced input: memory CD4+ T cells sorted from blood. Subset here: CD45RA-negative fraction. This sequence was found in a man between 18 and 29 years old in good health. CDR3 residues: CAWSRYQYEQYF. CDR3 bases: TGTGCCTGGAGTAGGTATCAGTACGAGCAGTACTTC.